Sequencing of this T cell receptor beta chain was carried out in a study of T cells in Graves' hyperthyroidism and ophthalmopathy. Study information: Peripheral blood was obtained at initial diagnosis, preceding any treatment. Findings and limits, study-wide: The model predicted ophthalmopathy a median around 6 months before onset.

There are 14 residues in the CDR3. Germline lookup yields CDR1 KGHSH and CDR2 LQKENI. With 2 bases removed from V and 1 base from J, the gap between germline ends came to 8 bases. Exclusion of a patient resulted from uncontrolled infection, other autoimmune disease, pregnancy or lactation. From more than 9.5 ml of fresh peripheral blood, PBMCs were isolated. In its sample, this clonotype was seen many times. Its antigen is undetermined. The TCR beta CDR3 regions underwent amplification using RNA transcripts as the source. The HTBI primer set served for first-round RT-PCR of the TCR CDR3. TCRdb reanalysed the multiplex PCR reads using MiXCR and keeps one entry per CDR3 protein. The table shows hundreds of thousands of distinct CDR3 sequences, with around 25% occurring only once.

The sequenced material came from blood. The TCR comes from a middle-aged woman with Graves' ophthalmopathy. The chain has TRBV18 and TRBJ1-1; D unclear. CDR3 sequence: CASSPGDPNTEAFF. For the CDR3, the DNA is TGTGCCAGCTCACCAGGTGACCCGAACACTGAAGCTTTCTTT.